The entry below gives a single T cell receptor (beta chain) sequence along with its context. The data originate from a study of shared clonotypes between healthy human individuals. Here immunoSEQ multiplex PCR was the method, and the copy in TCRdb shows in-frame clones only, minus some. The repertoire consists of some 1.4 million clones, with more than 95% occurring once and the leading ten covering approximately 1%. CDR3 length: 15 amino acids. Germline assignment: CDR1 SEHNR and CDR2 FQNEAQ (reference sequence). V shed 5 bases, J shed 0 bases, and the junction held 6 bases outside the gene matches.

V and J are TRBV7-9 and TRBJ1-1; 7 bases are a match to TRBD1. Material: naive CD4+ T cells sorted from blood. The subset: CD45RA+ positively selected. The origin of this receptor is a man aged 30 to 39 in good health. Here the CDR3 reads CASSPRDRMNTEAFF. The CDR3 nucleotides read TGTGCCAGCAGCCCCAGGGACAGAATGAACACTGAAGCTTTCTTT.